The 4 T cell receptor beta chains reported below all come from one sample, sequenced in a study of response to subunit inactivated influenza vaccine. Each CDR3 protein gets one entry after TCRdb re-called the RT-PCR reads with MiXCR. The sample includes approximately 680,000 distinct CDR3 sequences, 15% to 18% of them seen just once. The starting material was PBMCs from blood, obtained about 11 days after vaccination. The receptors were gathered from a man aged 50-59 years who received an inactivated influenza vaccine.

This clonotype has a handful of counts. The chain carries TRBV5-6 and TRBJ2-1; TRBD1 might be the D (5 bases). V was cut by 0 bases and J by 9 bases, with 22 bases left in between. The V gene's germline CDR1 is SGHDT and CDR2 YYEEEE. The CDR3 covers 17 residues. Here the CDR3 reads CASSLVQGSRKRGEQFF. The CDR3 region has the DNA TGTGCCAGCAGCTTGGTGCAGGGTAGCCGTAAAAGGGGTGAGCAGTTCTTC.

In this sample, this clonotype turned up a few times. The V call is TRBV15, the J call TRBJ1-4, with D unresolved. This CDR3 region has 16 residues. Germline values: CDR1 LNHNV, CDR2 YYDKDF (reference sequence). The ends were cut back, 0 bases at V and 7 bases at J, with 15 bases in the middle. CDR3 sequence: CATSRDLEQLLEKLFF. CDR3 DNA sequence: TGTGCCACCAGCAGAGATCTCGAACAGCTACTTGAAAAACTGTTTTTT. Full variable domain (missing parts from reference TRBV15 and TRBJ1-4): DAMVIQNPRYQVTQFGKPVTLSCSQTLNHNVMYWYQQKSSQAPKLLFHYYDKDFNNEADTPDNFQSRRPNTSFCFLDIRSPGLGDTAMYLCATSRDLEQLLEKLFFGSGTQLSVL.

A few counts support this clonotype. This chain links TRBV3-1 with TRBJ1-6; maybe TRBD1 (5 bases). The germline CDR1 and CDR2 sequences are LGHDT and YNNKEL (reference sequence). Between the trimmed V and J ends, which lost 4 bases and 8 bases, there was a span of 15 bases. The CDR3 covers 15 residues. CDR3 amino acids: CASSRKGGGDSPLHF. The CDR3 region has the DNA TGTGCCAGCAGCCGAAAGGGTGGAGGGGATTCACCCCTCCACTTT.

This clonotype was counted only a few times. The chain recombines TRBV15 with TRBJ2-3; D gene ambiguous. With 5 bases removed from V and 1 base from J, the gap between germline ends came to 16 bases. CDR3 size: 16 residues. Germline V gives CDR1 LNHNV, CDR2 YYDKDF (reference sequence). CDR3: CATSGPLEAGTDTQYF. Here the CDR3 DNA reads TGTGCCACCAGCGGCCCCCTCGAAGCCGGCACAGATACGCAGTATTTT.